A few counts support the clone carrying this T cell receptor beta chain. As yet, its antigen is unknown. The gene names here belong to mouse. The read ends 1 residue early relative to the CDR3; the germline J gene fills the gap. The CDR3 runs 14 residues. CDR1 is NSQYPW, CDR2 LRSPGD, per germline (reference sequence). Trimming removed 1 base at V and 3 bases at J, with 6 bases between. These data originate in a study of tissue T cells after allogeneic stem cell transplantation. Findings of the study overall: Motif-based clustering found tissue-specific repertoire signatures shared across patients, though few clones were shared. Within patients, tissue anatomy strongly shaped TCR repertoire composition. Blood and spleen captured only part of the tissue TCR repertoire.

Survey-depth TCRbeta CDR3 sequencing reported V/J genes and productive frequencies. The repertoire was sequenced with immunoSEQ multiplex PCR; TCRdb's copy has only in-frame clones and lacks some. Of about 22,000 clones in the sample, 72% were seen once. J is TRBJ1-4 and V is TRBV1, with TRBD1 as a possible D gene (6 bases). The origin of this receptor is a female BALB/c mouse in good health. Strain haplotype at MHC: H2-d. The sequencing sample was made of spleen. CDR3 DNA, as far as it was read: TGCACCTGCAGTGCAGGGACAGCCAACGAAAGATTATTT. Its translation: CTCSAGTANERLF. The whole CDR3 region reads CTCSAGTANERLFF.